The 21 T cell receptor beta chains given below trace back to one sample, sequenced in a study of blood T cell repertoires in COVID-19. TCRdb's copy holds only in-frame clones and misses some; the assay was immunoSEQ multiplex PCR. The sample has about 60,000 clones; roughly three quarters are singletons. Sequenced sample: peripheral blood. Every receptor here comes from a woman in her seventies with acute or convalescent COVID-19.

This chain connects TRBV7-2 to TRBJ2-5; D is unclear. The ends were cut back, 5 bases at V and 5 bases at J, with 15 bases in the middle. The germline CDR1 and CDR2 sequences are SGHTA and FQGNSA. This CDR3 region has 14 residues. The CDR3 nucleotides read TGTGCCAGCAGCCCTCCAAGCCCAACGGAGACCCAGTACTTC. Its protein is CASSPPSPTETQYF.

With respect to this clone: The junction departs from germline at one end; a sequencing error may be responsible. This chain joins TRBV18 and TRBJ1-5; no firm D call. The germline V gene has CDR1 KGHSH and CDR2 LQKENI. The CDR3 covers 18 residues. CDR3 in amino acids: CASSPSVLQNRSNQLQHF. CDR3 sequence (DNA): TGTGCCAGCTCACCGTCGGTCCTTCAGAATAGGAGCAATCAGCTCCAGCATTTT.

V is TRBV4-2 and J is TRBJ2-2, with 14 bases lining up with TRBD2. The CDR3 runs 19 residues. Trimming removed 1 base from V and 6 bases from J; junction bases left unmatched: 10. CDR1 LGHNA and CDR2 YNFKEQ come from the germline V gene. The CDR3 DNA follows: TGTGCCAGCAGCCAAGGCCTGACTAGCGGGGGGGCCGTAGCCGGGGAGCTGTTTTTT. It is translated as CASSQGLTSGGAVAGELFF.

The chain employs TRBV12-3 or TRBV12-4 and TRBJ2-5, with a possible D match to TRBD2 (6 bases). V was trimmed by 5 bases and J by 5 bases, leaving 12 bases between them. The CDR3 is made up of 13 amino acids. In DNA form, the CDR3 reads TGTGCCAGCAGTCTGGGGACTGGGGAGACCCAGTACTTC. This gives the protein CASSLGTGETQYF.

This chain uses TRBV12-5 with TRBJ2-1, with 7 bases that match TRBD1. CDR3 size: 13 residues. The junction had 3 bases not matched to a gene; V was cut back by 1 base and J by 9 bases. The germline CDR1 and CDR2 sequences are LGHNT and FRNRAP. This CDR3 reads CASGLGQGGEQFF. The CDR3, as DNA: TGTGCTAGTGGTTTGGGACAGGGTGGTGAGCAGTTCTTC.

The chain employs TRBV11-1 and TRBJ2-7; D possibly corresponds to TRBD1 (6 bases). CDR1 is SGHAT and CDR2 is FQDESV in the germline V gene (reference sequence). The CDR3 consists of 14 residues. V lost 7 bases and J lost 4, with 17 bases in between. The DNA of the CDR3 is TGTGCCAGCACCCCTCCGGGAAGGGGGTACGAGCAGTACTTC. Translating gives CASTPPGRGYEQYF.

The rearrangement uses TRBV5-3 and TRBJ2-7, with 7 bases matching TRBD1. TRBV5-3 is annotated as an ORF whose role is uncertain. The CDR3 consists of 13 residues. Trimming cost V 0 bases and J 6 bases; bases outside gene matches: 3. In DNA form, the CDR3 reads TGTGCCAGAAGCTTGGGACAGGGCGCCGAGCAGTACTTC. Protein: CARSLGQGAEQYF.

This chain joins TRBV24-1 and TRBJ2-1, with TRBD2 as a possible D gene (6 bases). Germline assignment: CDR1 KGHDR and CDR2 SFDVKD. V was cut by 4 bases and J by 4 bases, with 16 bases left in between. There are 16 residues in the CDR3. CDR3 sequence reads: CATSEDAGTAYNEQFF. CDR3 nucleotide sequence: TGTGCCACCAGTGAGGACGCCGGGACTGCGTACAATGAGCAGTTCTTC.

CDR3 in amino acids: CSVESESGSPLHF. In nucleotides, the CDR3 is TGCAGCGTTGAAAGTGAATCGGGTTCACCCCTCCACTTT. The genes are TRBV29-1 and TRBJ1-6; D is ambiguous. This CDR3 contains 13 residues. Looked up from germline, CDR1 is SQVTM and CDR2 is ANQGSEA. V lost 2 bases and J 9 bases, leaving 11 bases between the germline ends.

The V call is TRBV13, the J call TRBJ2-5; 8 nucleotides line up with TRBD1. The CDR3 contains 13 residues. CDR1 and CDR2 from the germline V gene are PRHDT and FYEKMQ (reference sequence). The trim removed 5 bases at V and 10 bases at J, leaving 9 bases unmatched. The CDR3 loop is CASSETGAVLQYF. CDR3 coding DNA: TGTGCCAGCAGCGAGACAGGGGCTGTTCTCCAGTACTTC.

The chain employs TRBV30 and TRBJ1-1; TRBD1 matches at 7 bases. The CDR3 contains 14 residues. The trim removed 6 bases at V and 4 bases at J, leaving 11 bases unmatched. Germline values: CDR1 GTSNPN, CDR2 SVGIG (reference sequence). CDR3 region: CACRKTGMSTEAFF. For the CDR3, the DNA is TGTGCCTGCCGCAAGACAGGGATGAGCACTGAAGCTTTCTTT.

The chain uses TRBV5-1 and TRBJ2-3; D gene ambiguous. V was pared by 3 bases and J by 2 bases, with 4 bases between. There are 12 residues in the CDR3. CDR1 and CDR2 from the germline V gene are SGHRS and YFSETQ. DNA for the CDR3: TGCGCCAGCAGCTCTTACACAGATACGCAGTATTTT. Amino acids: CASSSYTDTQYF.

The chain uses TRBV7-8 and TRBJ1-3; D unclear. Germline V gene lookup returns CDR1 SGHVS and CDR2 FQNEAQ. The CDR3 extends over 13 amino acids. V lost 5 bases, J lost 0 bases, and 5 bases lay in between. DNA for the CDR3: TGTGCCAGCAGCCATATCTCTGGAAACACCATATATTTT. Residues: CASSHISGNTIYF.

The chain combines TRBV5-1 with TRBJ1-2; D gene uncertain. CDR1 SGHRS and CDR2 YFSETQ come from the germline V gene. The CDR3 consists of 13 residues. V lost 0 bases, J lost 2 bases, and 5 bases lay in between. The CDR3 DNA reads as TGCGCCAGCAGCTTGGACAGAAACTATGGCTACACCTTC. This translates into CASSLDRNYGYTF. Full variable domain (outside the CDR3, taken from reference TRBV5-1 and TRBJ1-2): KAGVTQTPRYLIKTRGQQVTLSCSPISGHRSVSWYQQTPGQGLQFLFEYFSETQRNKGNFPGRFSGRQFSNSRSEMNVSTLELGDSALYLCASSLDRNYGYTFGSGTRLTVV.

The chain couples TRBV13 to TRBJ2-3, with 8 bases fitting TRBD1. The CDR3 has 15 residues. V gave up 5 bases and J gave up 6 bases; unmatched junction bases: 10. Germline V gives CDR1 PRHDT, CDR2 FYEKMQ (reference sequence). In DNA, the CDR3 is TGTGCCAGCAGCCCTCACAGGGGGTTGTCTGATACGCAGTATTTT. It specifies CASSPHRGLSDTQYF.

The chain is built from TRBV9 and TRBJ1-2; D is undetermined. The germline gives CDR1 SGDLS, CDR2 YYNGEE. With 2 bases removed from V and 3 bases from J, the gap between germline ends came to 8 bases. The CDR3 runs to 13 residues. For the CDR3, the DNA is TGTGCCAGCAGCGTGGACTCCTACTATGGCTACACCTTC. Protein: CASSVDSYYGYTF.

V is TRBV15 and J is TRBJ2-1, with 9 positions matching TRBD2. The CDR3 loop spans 16 amino acids. Germline-derived CDR1 and CDR2 are LNHNV and YYDKDF (reference sequence). Germline trimming cut 0 bases from V and 7 bases from J; bases unmatched to any gene: 7. The CDR3 is CATSREPAGGANEQFF. The CDR3 nucleotides read TGTGCCACCAGCAGAGAACCAGCGGGGGGCGCGAATGAGCAGTTCTTC.

This clone appeared once. The V gene is TRBV6-1, the J gene TRBJ2-1; 9 bases are shared with TRBD1. Germline V gene sequence: CDR1 MNHNS, CDR2 SASEGT. The CDR3 totals 15 residues. The junction had 4 bases not matched to a gene; V was cut back by 1 base and J by 6 bases. Here the CDR3 DNA reads TGTGCCAGCAGTGAAGTCGGGACAGGGAGCAATGAGCAGTTCTTC. Its protein is CASSEVGTGSNEQFF.

This clone was observed once. CDR3 protein: CASSFLAGATDTQYF. As DNA, the CDR3 is TGTGCCAGCAGTTTTCTAGCGGGGGCCACAGATACGCAGTATTTT. The chain couples TRBV27 to TRBJ2-3; 10 bases align to TRBD2. Unmatched junction bases numbered 2, after V lost 3 bases and J lost 2 bases. This CDR3 region has 15 residues. CDR1 and CDR2 (germline): MNHEY, SMNVEV (reference sequence).

This chain uses TRBV4-1 with TRBJ1-4; 8 bases are a match to TRBD1. Germline lookup yields CDR1 MGHRA and CDR2 YSYEKL. Trimming removed 3 bases from V and 8 bases from J; junction bases left unmatched: 8. This CDR3 has 15 residues. The CDR3 DNA reads TGCGCCAGCAGCCAGGGTGGACAGGGTTACGAAAAACTGTTTTTT. It yields the protein CASSQGGQGYEKLFF.

This chain connects TRBV27 to TRBJ1-6, with D uncertain. From germline, CDR1 is MNHEY and CDR2 SMNVEV (reference sequence). V was cut by 5 bases and J by 8 bases, with 13 bases left in between. The CDR3 length is 14 residues. CDR3 amino acids: CASSARIWDSPLHF. The CDR3 nucleotides read TGTGCCAGCAGTGCGCGGATTTGGGATTCACCCCTCCACTTT.